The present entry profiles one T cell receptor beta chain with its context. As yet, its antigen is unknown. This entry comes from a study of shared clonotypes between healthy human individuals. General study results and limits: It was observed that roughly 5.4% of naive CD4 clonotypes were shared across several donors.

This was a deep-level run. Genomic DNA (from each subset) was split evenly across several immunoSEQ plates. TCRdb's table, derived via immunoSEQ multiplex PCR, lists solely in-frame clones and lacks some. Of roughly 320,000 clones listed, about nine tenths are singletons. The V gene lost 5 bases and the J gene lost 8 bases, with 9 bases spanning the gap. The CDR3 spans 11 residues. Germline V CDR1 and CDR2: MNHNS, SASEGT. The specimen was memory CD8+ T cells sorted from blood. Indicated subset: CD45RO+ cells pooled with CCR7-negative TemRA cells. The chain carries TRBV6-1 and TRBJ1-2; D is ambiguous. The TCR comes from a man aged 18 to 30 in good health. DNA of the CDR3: TGTGCCAGCAGTTACCCTCGCGGCTACACCTTC. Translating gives CASSYPRGYTF.